The 9 T cell receptor beta chains given below trace back to one sample, sequenced in a study of T cell clonality in common variable immunodeficiency (dated by TCRdb to the mid-2010s). What the research found in general, with its limitations: Fewer deletions and N-nucleotide insertions were reportedly observed in CVID TCRbeta sequences, and highly modified clones with 13 or more V deletions were reportedly absent from CVID TCRbeta sequences.

The library was prepared using the immunoSEQ multiplex PCR assay. TCRdb took this table from immuneACCESS and kept in-frame rearrangements with V and J called. Such tables lack part of the clones; where checked against another copy, unresolved V genes explain under half of the gap, and the rest is unexplained. The table notes about 20,000 clones here, none of them singletons. The ten most abundant clones make up roughly 15% of the sample. No antigen has been identified for these receptors. Sequencing was carried out using peripheral blood mononuclear cells. The receptor set was obtained from a human donor with common variable immunodeficiency.

This clone was counted ten times or more. The observed sequence ends 3 residues before the CDR3 terminus, with the missing tail filled in from the germline J gene. The chain employs TRBV6-2 or TRBV6-3 and TRBJ1-1; D remains ambiguous. V lost 3 bases to trimming and J lost 1 base, with 18 bases between them. The CDR3 loop spans 17 amino acids. Germline CDR1 MNHEY, CDR2 SVGEGT. The CDR3 region is CASSYPDGLWENTEAFF. CDR3 bases read: TGTGCCAGCAGTTATCCCGACGGACTCTGGGAGAACACTGAA.

This clone was seen many times. The read falls 3 residues short of the CDR3 end, and the missing part is taken from the germline J gene. The chain carries TRBV29-1 and TRBJ1-2; D is uncertain. Looked up from germline, CDR1 is SQVTM and CDR2 is ANQGSEA. CDR3 length: 13 residues. V gave up 4 bases and J gave up 6 bases, with 15 bases separating them. The CDR3: CSVGVARSNGYTF. The CDR3 bases that were read are TGCAGCGTTGGAGTTGCGCGTTCTAATGGC.

Comment on this clone: The read finishes 3 residues shy of the CDR3 end, and the germline J gene is used to complete it. The gene calls are TRBV19 and TRBJ2-7, with D tentatively TRBD1 (8 bases). The V gene lost 8 bases and the J gene lost 4 bases, with 18 bases spanning the gap. Germline V gene lookup returns CDR1 LNHDA and CDR2 SQIVND (reference sequence). CDR3 length equals 14 residues. The sequenced part of the CDR3 DNA is TGTGCCAGTCGGGAGGACAGGGCCGGTTACGAG. Its protein product is CASREDRAGYE. The complete CDR3 reads CASREDRAGYEQYF.

Regarding this clone: The read comes to an end 3 residues before the CDR3 does, leaving the germline J gene to fill in the end. The chain is built from TRBV18 and TRBJ1-2; D gene uncertain. This CDR3 has 14 residues. V was cut by 2 bases and J by 2 bases, with 9 bases left in between. Germline-derived CDR1 and CDR2 are KGHSH and LQKENI. Partial CDR3 DNA: TGTGCCAGCTCACCAGGGTGGCGGAACTATGGC. Amino acids: CASSPGWRNYG. The whole CDR3 sequence is CASSPGWRNYGYTF.

This clone was recorded at least ten times. The read stops 3 residues short of the end of the CDR3; the missing end is completed from the germline J gene. The J gene is TRBJ2-2, the V gene TRBV10-1; possibly TRBD1 for D (6 bases). Germline V gene lookup returns CDR1 WNHNN and CDR2 SYGVQD (reference sequence). Trimming took off 6 bases at V and 6 bases at J, with 11 bases between the two ends. CDR3 size: 13 residues. The CDR3 sequence is CASSPGVPGELFF. The CDR3 DNA, read in part, is TGCGCCAGCAGCCCAGGGGTTCCCGGGGAG.

CDR3 loop: CASSYLQGNTEAFF. The sequenced part of the CDR3 DNA is TGTGCCAGCAGTTACTTACAGGGGAACACTGAA. This chain links TRBV6-2 or TRBV6-3 with TRBJ1-1; D perhaps matches TRBD1 (6 bases). The read falls 3 residues short of the CDR3 end, and the missing part is taken from the germline J gene. Germline V gene data show CDR1 as MNHEY and CDR2 as SVGEGT. The CDR3 is 14 residues long. The V and J ends lost 1 base and 1 base respectively, with 7 bases between them.

There are many counts of this clone. The CDR3 end is not reached by the read, which stops 3 residues before it; the germline J gene fills it in. The chain employs TRBV19 and TRBJ1-2; 7 positions match TRBD1. The CDR3 has 13 amino acids. CDR1 and CDR2 from the germline V gene are LNHDA and SQIVND (reference sequence). The CDR3 sequence: CASSWDSRQGYTF. CDR3 DNA (partial): TGTGCCAGTAGCTGGGACAGCCGGCAGGGC.

CDR3 DNA, as far as it was read: TGTGCCAGCAGCTCCCTAGGGGGGAACACCGGGGAG. Translated: CASSSLGGNTGE. The CDR3 reads in full as CASSSLGGNTGELFF. This chain uses TRBV7-6 with TRBJ2-2, with a weak D call TRBD1 (6 bases). The read comes to an end 3 residues before the CDR3 does, leaving the germline J gene to fill in the end. V was cut by 4 bases and J by 1 base, with 10 bases left in between. Germline CDR1 SGHVS, CDR2 FNYEAQ. The CDR3 covers 15 residues.

This clone has only a few counts. The junction shows a germline mismatch at one end, possibly a read error. The read terminates 3 residues ahead of where the CDR3 ends, so the germline J gene completes it. This sequence joins TRBV7-7 and TRBJ2-7, with a weak D call TRBD2 (5 bases). Germline V CDR1 and CDR2: SSHAT, FNYEAQ (reference sequence). The CDR3 spans 13 residues. CDR3 DNA, as far as it was read: TGTGCTAGCAGTCCCGACTATGCGGCCGAG. Its translation: CASSPDYAAE. The full CDR3 protein reads CASSPDYAAEQYF.